This is a list of T cell receptor beta chains from one sample in a study of cytomegalovirus exposure and HLA in healthy donors. Measured with immunoSEQ multiplex PCR; TCRdb has only the in-frame clones, and not every one. The sample includes some 260,000 clones, less than 95% of them seen just once. Sequenced: PBMCs. These receptors all come from a woman aged 25 to 39 in good health and CMV-seronegative. Both conserved end residues are part of each CDR3. The D gene is left open where the match is weak. Where a row states a size, it is once, few, many or the class of an expanded clone; other rows omit it.

abundance,d_gene,v_gene,j_gene,CDR3nt,CDR3aa
-,-,TRBV5-6,TRBJ2-1,TGTGCCAGCACGAACGGCTACAATGAGCAGTTCTTC,CASTNGYNEQFF
-,-,TRBV19,TRBJ2-3,TGTGCCAGTAGCTGGGGGCCCCAGTCAGATACGCAGTATTTT,CASSWGPQSDTQYF
-,TRBD1,TRBV28,TRBJ2-7,TGTGCCAGCAGTTCCCGGACAGGGCCCTACGAGCAGTACTTC,CASSSRTGPYEQYF
-,-,TRBV9,TRBJ2-1,TGTGCCAGCAGCGGACTAGGGAATGAGCAGTTCTTC,CASSGLGNEQFF
few,TRBD2,TRBV25-1,TRBJ2-7,TGTGCCAGCAGTGCAGCTAGCGGGACGTACGAGCAGTACTTC,CASSAASGTYEQYF
-,-,TRBV19,TRBJ1-1,TGTGCCAGTAGTAAACGGACAATGAACACTGAAGCTTTCTTT,CASSKRTMNTEAFF
-,TRBD1,TRBV19,TRBJ2-7,TGTGCCAGTAGTACCGGACAGGGGGCCTACGAGCAGTACTTC,CASSTGQGAYEQYF
-,TRBD1,TRBV19,TRBJ1-5,TGTGCCAGTAGTCCCGGGACAGTCCTGTTTCAGCCCCAGCATTTT,CASSPGTVLFQPQHF
-,-,TRBV4-1,TRBJ2-7,TGCGCCAGCAGCCAAGAAGGGATCGGCGAGCAGTACTTC,CASSQEGIGEQYF
-,-,TRBV4-2,TRBJ2-7,TGTGCCAGCAGCCAAGACGGACTAGGGGGCACCTACGAGCAGTACTTC,CASSQDGLGGTYEQYF
-,-,TRBV4-3,TRBJ1-1,TGCGCCAGCAGCCAGGGGGCGGTGGCAGAACTGAACACTGAAGCTTTCTTT,CASSQGAVAELNTEAFF
-,-,TRBV5-1,TRBJ2-2,TGCGCCAGCAGCTTCGGGGCTAACACCGGGGAGCTGTTTTTT,CASSFGANTGELFF
-,TRBD1,TRBV27,TRBJ2-3,TGTGCCAGCAGTTTATCCGGGACAGGGGGCGTCACAGATACGCAGTATTTT,CASSLSGTGGVTDTQYF
-,-,TRBV28,TRBJ2-1,TGTGCCAGCAGTTACTCGGACACCCACAATGAGCAGTTCTTC,CASSYSDTHNEQFF
-,TRBD2,TRBV7-2,TRBJ2-7,TGTGCCAGCAGCTTATGGGGGCTAGCGGGAGCTTCCAATCGCTACGAGCAGTACTTC,CASSLWGLAGASNRYEQYF
-,TRBD1,TRBV6-1,TRBJ1-5,TGTGCCAGCAGTGAAAGAAGGGGGACAGGGCTAAGCAATCAGCCCCAGCATTTT,CASSERRGTGLSNQPQHF
-,TRBD2,TRBV28,TRBJ2-7,TGTGCCAGCAGTCAGTTAGCGGGAGTGGACGAGCAGTACTTC,CASSQLAGVDEQYF
-,-,TRBV5-1,TRBJ2-2,TGCGCCAGCAGCTTGGTAGGGTCGGACACCGGGGAGCTGTTTTTT,CASSLVGSDTGELFF
once,TRBD2,TRBV29-1,TRBJ2-7,TGCAGCGTTGGGACTAGCGGGAGCCCAAGTAGCGAGCAGTACTTC,CSVGTSGSPSSEQYF
-,TRBD2,TRBV4-3,TRBJ2-2,TGCGCCAGCAGCCAGTCGGTAGCGGGACACACCGGGGAGCTGTTTTTT,CASSQSVAGHTGELFF
-,TRBD2,TRBV19,TRBJ2-1,TGTGCCAGTAGTATCCTTGGACTAGCGGGAGGGCTCAATGAGCAGTTCTTC,CASSILGLAGGLNEQFF
once,-,TRBV5-6,TRBJ2-5,TGTGCCAGCAGCTTTGTCACAGAAGAGACCCAGTACTTC,CASSFVTEETQYF
-,-,TRBV27,TRBJ2-7,TGTGCCAGCAGTCTGAGGGGGGGCGAGCAGTACTTC,CASSLRGGEQYF
-,-,TRBV15,TRBJ2-5,TGTGCCACCAGCAGACTAAAACTCCATGGGGAGACCCAGTACTTC,CATSRLKLHGETQYF
-,TRBD1,TRBV30,TRBJ1-5,TGTGCCTGGAGCCAAAGGGGGCGCGGCCAGTCAAGGGATCAGCCCCAGCATTTT,CAWSQRGRGQSRDQPQHF
-,-,TRBV11-3,TRBJ2-7,TGTGCCAGCAGCTTAGATCCCATGTACGAGCAGTACTTC,CASSLDPMYEQYF
-,TRBD1,TRBV27,TRBJ2-1,TGTGCCAGCAGCCTAGCCGGGACAGCCGTTGAGCAGTTCTTC,CASSLAGTAVEQFF
-,-,TRBV5-1,TRBJ1-4,TGCGCCAGCAGCTTGGCCCGACACTCCGATAATGAAAAACTGTTTTTT,CASSLARHSDNEKLFF
-,TRBD2,TRBV7-6,TRBJ2-1,TGTGCCAGCAGCTTTGGACCAACGGGGGGCAATGAGCAGTTCTTC,CASSFGPTGGNEQFF
-,TRBD2,TRBV15,TRBJ2-3,TGTGCCACCAGGAGAGCTAGCGGTTTAGATACGCAGTATTTT,CATRRASGLDTQYF
-,-,TRBV28,TRBJ2-7,TGTGCCAGCAGTTTATTCCAGGACGGAACCTACGAGCAGTACTTC,CASSLFQDGTYEQYF
-,TRBD1,TRBV19,TRBJ2-7,TGTGCCACGGGGGGACAGGGGGACTACGAGCAGTACTTC,CATGGQGDYEQYF
-,-,TRBV29-1,TRBJ2-7,TGCAGCGTTGAGCTAGATACCTACGGCGAGCAGTACTTC,CSVELDTYGEQYF
-,TRBD2,TRBV27,TRBJ2-3,TGTGCCAGCAGTTCACAGACTAGCGGGAGCACAGATACGCAGTATTTT,CASSSQTSGSTDTQYF
-,-,TRBV13,TRBJ1-2,TGTGCCAGCAGCTTAGGCAGAGGGAACTATGGCTACACCTTC,CASSLGRGNYGYTF
-,-,TRBV4-1,TRBJ2-7,TGCGCCAGCAGCCAAGCTAGCGGAAGGGGGGTCTACGAGCAGTACTTC,CASSQASGRGVYEQYF
-,TRBD1,TRBV7-9,TRBJ2-2,TGTGCCAGCAGCTCAGCTGACAGGGTGAAGGTTGCCGGGGAGCTGTTTTTT,CASSSADRVKVAGELFF
-,-,TRBV30,TRBJ2-3,TGTGCCTGGAGTGTACTATGGACCATCACTAGCACAGATACGCAGTATTTT,CAWSVLWTITSTDTQYF
-,-,TRBV29-1,TRBJ2-7,TGCAGCGTTGAATCCCTCTTTAGCGGAGAATACGAGCAGTACTTC,CSVESLFSGEYEQYF
-,TRBD1,TRBV27,TRBJ2-7,TGTGCCAGCAGTTTATCCCCGACAGGGGCCACCTACGAGCAGTACTTC,CASSLSPTGATYEQYF
-,-,TRBV11-2,TRBJ2-1,TGTGCCAGCAGCTTAGGACAGGTCCGGGGTGAGCAGTTCTTC,CASSLGQVRGEQFF
-,-,TRBV11-3,TRBJ2-7,TGTGCCAGCAGCTTAGATCGGGTCTACGAGCAGTACTTC,CASSLDRVYEQYF
-,-,TRBV29-1,TRBJ2-5,TGCAGCGTTGGCGAGCGGATACTCAGGTACCAAGAGACCCAGTACTTC,CSVGERILRYQETQYF
-,TRBD1,TRBV7-9,TRBJ1-1,TGTGCCAGCAGCCAACCGGGACAGGGTACTGAAGCTTTCTTT,CASSQPGQGTEAFF
-,-,TRBV27,TRBJ2-7,TGTGCCAGCAGCTTAGGTCACGGGACCTACGAGCAGTACTTC,CASSLGHGTYEQYF
-,TRBD1,TRBV4-1,TRBJ1-3,TGCGCCAGCAGCCAAGAGGGGGACAGGGTAATAGGTGGAAACACCATATATTTT,CASSQEGDRVIGGNTIYF
-,-,TRBV2,TRBJ2-2,TGTGCCAGCAGGGAGGGGCTACCCACCGGGGAGCTGTTTTTT,CASREGLPTGELFF
-,-,TRBV27,TRBJ2-5,TGTGCCAGCAGTTTGGGAGAGACCCAGTACTTC,CASSLGETQYF
-,-,TRBV4-2,TRBJ2-1,TGTGCCAGCAGCCCTGACTCGGGGTCCTACAATGAGCAGTTCTTC,CASSPDSGSYNEQFF
-,TRBD1,TRBV6-1,TRBJ1-1,TGTGCCAGCAGTGAAGCGTATGGGACAGGGGTTCTCATGAACACTGAAGCTTTCTTT,CASSEAYGTGVLMNTEAFF